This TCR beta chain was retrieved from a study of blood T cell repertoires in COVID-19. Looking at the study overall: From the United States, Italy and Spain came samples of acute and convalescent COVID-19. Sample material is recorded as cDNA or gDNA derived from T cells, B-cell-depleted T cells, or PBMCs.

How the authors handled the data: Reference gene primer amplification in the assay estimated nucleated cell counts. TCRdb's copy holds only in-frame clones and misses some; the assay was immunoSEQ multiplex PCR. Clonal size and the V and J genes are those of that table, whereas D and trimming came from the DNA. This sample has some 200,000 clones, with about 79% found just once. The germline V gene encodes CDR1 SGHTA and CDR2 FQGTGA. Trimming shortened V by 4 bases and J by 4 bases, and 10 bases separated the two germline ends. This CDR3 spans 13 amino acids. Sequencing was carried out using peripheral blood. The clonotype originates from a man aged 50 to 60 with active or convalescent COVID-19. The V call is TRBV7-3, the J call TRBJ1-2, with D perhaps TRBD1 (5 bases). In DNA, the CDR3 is TGTGCCAGCAGCTCCGACAGAGGCTATGGCTACACCTTC. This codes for CASSSDRGYGYTF.